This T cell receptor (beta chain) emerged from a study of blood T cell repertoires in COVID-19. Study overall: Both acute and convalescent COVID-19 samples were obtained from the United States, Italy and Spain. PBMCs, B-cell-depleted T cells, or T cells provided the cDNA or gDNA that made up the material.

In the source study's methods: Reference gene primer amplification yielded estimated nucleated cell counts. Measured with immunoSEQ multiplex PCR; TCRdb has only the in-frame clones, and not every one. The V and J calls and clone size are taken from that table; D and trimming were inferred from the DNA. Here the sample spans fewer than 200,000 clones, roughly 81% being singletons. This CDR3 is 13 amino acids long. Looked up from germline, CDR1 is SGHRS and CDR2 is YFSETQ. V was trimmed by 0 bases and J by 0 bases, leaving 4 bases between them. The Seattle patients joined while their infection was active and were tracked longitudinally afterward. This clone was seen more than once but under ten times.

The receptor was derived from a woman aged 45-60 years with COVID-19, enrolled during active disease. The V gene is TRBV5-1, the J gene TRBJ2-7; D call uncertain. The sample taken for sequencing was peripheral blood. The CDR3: CASSLVNSYEQYF. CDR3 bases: TGCGCCAGCAGCTTGGTCAACTCCTACGAGCAGTACTTC. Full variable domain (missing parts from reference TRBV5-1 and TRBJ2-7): KAGVTQTPRYLIKTRGQQVTLSCSPISGHRSVSWYQQTPGQGLQFLFEYFSETQRNKGNFPGRFSGRQFSNSRSEMNVSTLELGDSALYLCASSLVNSYEQYFGPGTRLTVT.